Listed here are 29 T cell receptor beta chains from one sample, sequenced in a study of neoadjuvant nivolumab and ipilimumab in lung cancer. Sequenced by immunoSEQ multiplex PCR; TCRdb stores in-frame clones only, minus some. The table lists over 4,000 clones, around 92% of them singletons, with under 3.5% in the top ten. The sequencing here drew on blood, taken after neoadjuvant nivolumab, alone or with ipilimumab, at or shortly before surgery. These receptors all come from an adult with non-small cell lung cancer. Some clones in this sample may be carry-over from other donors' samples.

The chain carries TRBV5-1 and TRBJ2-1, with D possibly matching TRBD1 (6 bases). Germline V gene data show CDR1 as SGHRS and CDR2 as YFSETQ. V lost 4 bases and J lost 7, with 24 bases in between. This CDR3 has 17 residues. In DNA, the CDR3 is TGCGCCAGCAGCCCTGGGACACTCGTGCCAAACGCTAATGAGCAGTTCTTC. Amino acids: CASSPGTLVPNANEQFF.

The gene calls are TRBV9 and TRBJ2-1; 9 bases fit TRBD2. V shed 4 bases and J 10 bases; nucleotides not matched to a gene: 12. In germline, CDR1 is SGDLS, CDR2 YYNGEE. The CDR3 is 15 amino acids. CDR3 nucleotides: TGTGCCAGCAGCTCCCGTACCGAGACTAGCGGCGAGCAGTTCTTC. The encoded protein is CASSSRTETSGEQFF.

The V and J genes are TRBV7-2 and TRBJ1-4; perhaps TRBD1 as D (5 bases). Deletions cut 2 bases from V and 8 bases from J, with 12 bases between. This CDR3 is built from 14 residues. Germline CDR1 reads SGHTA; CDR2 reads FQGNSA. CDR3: CASSLRQGGEKLFF. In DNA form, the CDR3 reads TGTGCCAGCAGCTTACGGCAGGGTGGAGAAAAACTGTTTTTT.

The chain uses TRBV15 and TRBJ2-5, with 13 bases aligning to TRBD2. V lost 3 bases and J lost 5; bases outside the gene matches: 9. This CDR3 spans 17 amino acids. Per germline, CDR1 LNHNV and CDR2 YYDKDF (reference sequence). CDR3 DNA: TGTGCCACCAGCAGTAGAAAGACTAGCGGGAGGCGGGAGACCCAGTACTTC. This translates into CATSSRKTSGRRETQYF. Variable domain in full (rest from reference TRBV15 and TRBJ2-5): DAMVIQNPRYQVTQFGKPVTLSCSQTLNHNVMYWYQQKSSQAPKLLFHYYDKDFNNEADTPDNFQSRRPNTSFCFLDIRSPGLGDTAMYLCATSSRKTSGRRETQYFGPGTRLLVL.

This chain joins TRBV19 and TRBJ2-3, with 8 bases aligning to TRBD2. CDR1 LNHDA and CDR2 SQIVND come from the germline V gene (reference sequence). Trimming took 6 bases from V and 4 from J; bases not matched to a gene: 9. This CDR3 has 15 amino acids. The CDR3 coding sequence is TGTGCCAGTAGATCGGAACTAGCGGTCGCAGATACGCAGTATTTT. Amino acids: CASRSELAVADTQYF.

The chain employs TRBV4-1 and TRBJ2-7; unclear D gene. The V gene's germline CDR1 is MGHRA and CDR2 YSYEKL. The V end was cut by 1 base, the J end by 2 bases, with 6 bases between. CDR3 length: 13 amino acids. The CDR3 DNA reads TGCGCCAGCAGCCAAGGAGGACCCTACGAGCAGTACTTC. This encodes CASSQGGPYEQYF.

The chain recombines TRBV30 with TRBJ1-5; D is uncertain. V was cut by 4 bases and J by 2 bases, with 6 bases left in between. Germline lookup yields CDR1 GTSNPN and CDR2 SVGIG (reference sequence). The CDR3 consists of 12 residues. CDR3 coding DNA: TGTGCCTGGAACGGGGGCAATCAGCCCCAGCATTTT. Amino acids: CAWNGGNQPQHF. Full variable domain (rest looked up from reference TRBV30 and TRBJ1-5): SQTIHQWPATLVQPVGSPLSLECTVEGTSNPNLYWYRQAAGRGLQLLFYSVGIGQISSEVPQNLSASRPQDRQFILSSKKLLLSDSGFYLCAWNGGNQPQHFGDGTRLSIL.

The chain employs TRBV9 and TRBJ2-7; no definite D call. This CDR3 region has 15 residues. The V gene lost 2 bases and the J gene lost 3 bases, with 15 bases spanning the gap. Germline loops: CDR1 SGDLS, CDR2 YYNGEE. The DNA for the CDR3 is TGTGCCAGCAGCGTTAGACCCGACTCAATCTACGAGCAGTACTTC. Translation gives CASSVRPDSIYEQYF.

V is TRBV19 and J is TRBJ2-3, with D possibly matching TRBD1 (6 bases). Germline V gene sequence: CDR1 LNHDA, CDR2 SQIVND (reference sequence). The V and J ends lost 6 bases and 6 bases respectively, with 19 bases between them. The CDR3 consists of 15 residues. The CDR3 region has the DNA TGTGCCAGTAGATCAAACAGGGTCTCCTGGGATACGCAGTATTTT. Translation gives CASRSNRVSWDTQYF.

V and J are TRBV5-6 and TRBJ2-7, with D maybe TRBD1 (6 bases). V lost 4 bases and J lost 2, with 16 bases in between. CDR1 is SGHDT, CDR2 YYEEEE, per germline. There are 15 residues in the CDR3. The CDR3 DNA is TGTGCCAGCAGCCCTGACAGGATTCTGCCCTACGAGCAGTACTTC. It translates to CASSPDRILPYEQYF.

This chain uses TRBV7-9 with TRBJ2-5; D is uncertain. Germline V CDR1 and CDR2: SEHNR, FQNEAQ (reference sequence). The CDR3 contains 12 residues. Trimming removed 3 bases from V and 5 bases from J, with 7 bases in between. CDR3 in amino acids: CASSLAGETQYF. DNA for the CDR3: TGTGCCAGCAGCTTGGCCGGGGAGACCCAGTACTTC. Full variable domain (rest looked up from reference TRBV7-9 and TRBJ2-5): DTGVSQNPRHKITKRGQNVTFRCDPISEHNRLYWYRQTLGQGPEFLTYFQNEAQLEKSRLLSDRFSAERPKGSFSTLEIQRTEQGDSAMYLCASSLAGETQYFGPGTRLLVL.

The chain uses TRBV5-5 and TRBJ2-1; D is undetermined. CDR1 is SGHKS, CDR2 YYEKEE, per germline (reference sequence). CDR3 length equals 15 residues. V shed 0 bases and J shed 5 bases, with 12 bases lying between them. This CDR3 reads CASSLGYTVNNEQFF. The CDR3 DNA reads TGTGCCAGCAGCTTGGGGTACACGGTTAACAATGAGCAGTTCTTC.

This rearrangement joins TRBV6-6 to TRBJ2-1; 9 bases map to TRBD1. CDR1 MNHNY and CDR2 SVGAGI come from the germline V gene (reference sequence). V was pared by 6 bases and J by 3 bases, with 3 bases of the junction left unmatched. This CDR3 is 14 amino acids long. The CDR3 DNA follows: TGTGCCAGCAGGCCGGGACAGGGCTACAATGAGCAGTTCTTC. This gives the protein CASRPGQGYNEQFF.

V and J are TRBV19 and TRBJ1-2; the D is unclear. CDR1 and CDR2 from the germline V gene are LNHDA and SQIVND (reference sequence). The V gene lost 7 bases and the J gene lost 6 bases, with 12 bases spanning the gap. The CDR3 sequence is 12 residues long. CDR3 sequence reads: CASTRTEDGYTF. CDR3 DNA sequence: TGTGCCAGTACCCGGACGGAAGATGGCTACACCTTC.

The CDR3 DNA follows: TGTGCCAGCAGATACCCTGGGGGGAACACTGAAGCTTTCTTT. Translating gives CASRYPGGNTEAFF. The chain is built from TRBV7-9 and TRBJ1-1; perhaps TRBD1 as D (5 bases). V gave up 6 bases and J gave up 1 base, with 12 bases separating them. Germline V gene sequence: CDR1 SEHNR, CDR2 FQNEAQ (reference sequence). CDR3 length equals 14 residues. Full variable domain (remainder filled in from reference TRBV7-9 and TRBJ1-1): DTGVSQNPRHKITKRGQNVTFRCDPISEHNRLYWYRQTLGQGPEFLTYFQNEAQLEKSRLLSDRFSAERPKGSFSTLEIQRTEQGDSAMYLCASRYPGGNTEAFFGQGTRLTVV.

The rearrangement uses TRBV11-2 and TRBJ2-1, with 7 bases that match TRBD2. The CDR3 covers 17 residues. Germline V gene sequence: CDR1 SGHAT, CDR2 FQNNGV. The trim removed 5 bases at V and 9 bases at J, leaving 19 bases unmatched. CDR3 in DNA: TGTGCCAGCAGCATGCTCCCCCTTGGACTAGTGGGCGGTGAGCAGTTCTTC. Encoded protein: CASSMLPLGLVGGEQFF. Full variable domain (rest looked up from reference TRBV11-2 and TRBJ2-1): EAGVAQSPRYKIIEKRQSVAFWCNPISGHATLYWYQQILGQGPKLLIQFQNNGVVDDSQLPKDRFSAERLKGVDSTLKIQPAKLEDSAVYLCASSMLPLGLVGGEQFFGPGTRLTVL.

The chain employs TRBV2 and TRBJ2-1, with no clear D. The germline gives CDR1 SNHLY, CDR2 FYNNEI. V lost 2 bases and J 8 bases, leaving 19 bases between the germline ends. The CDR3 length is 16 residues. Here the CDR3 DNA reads TGTGCCAGCAGTGAAATCTTAAGGGCCTTTCGAGATGAGCAGTTCTTC. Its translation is CASSEILRAFRDEQFF.

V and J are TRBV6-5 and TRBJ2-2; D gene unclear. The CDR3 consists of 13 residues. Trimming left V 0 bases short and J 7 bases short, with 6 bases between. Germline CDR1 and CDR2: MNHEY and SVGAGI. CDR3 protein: CASSYSTRGELFF. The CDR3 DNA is TGTGCCAGCAGTTACTCGACTCGCGGGGAGCTGTTTTTT.

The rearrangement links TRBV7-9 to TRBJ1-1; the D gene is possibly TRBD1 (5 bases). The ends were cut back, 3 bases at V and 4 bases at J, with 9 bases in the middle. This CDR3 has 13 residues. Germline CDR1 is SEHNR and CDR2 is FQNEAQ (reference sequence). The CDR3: CASSFDGGTEAFF. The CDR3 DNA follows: TGTGCCAGCAGCTTTGATGGGGGCACTGAAGCTTTCTTT.

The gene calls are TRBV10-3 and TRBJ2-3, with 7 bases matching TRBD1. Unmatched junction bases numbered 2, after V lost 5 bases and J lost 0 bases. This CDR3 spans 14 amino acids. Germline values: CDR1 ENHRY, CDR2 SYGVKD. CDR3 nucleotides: TGTGCCATCAGTTGGACAGGAAGCACAGATACGCAGTATTTT. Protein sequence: CAISWTGSTDTQYF.

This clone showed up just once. CDR3 nucleotide sequence: TGTGCCAGCAGCCAGCTGGGGAGCGGGAATGCCGATACGCAGTATTTT. This gives the protein CASSQLGSGNADTQYF. The J gene is TRBJ2-3, the V gene TRBV7-3, with 7 nucleotides matching TRBD2. Germline trimming cut 5 bases from V and 6 bases from J; bases unmatched to any gene: 14. CDR3 size: 16 residues. Germline-derived CDR1 and CDR2 are SGHTA and FQGTGA.

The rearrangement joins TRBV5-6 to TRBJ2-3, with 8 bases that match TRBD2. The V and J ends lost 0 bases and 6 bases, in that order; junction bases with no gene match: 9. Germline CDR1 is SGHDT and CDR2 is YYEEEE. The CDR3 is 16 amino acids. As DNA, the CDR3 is TGTGCCAGCAGCTTGGGGACCGGGAGGGCCGGTGATACGCAGTATTTT. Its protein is CASSLGTGRAGDTQYF.

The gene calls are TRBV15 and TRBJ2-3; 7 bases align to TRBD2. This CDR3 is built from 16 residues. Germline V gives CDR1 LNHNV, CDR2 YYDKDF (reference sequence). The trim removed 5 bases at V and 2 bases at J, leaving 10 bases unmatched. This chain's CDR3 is CATSPPGTILTDTQYF. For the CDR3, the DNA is TGTGCCACCAGCCCTCCGGGGACTATCCTCACAGATACGCAGTATTTT.

The CDR3 DNA reads TGTGCCAGTAGGCCTCCTCGTAGCAATGAGCAGTTCTTC. Protein sequence: CASRPPRSNEQFF. The V and J genes are TRBV19 and TRBJ2-1; D ambiguous. The CDR3 totals 13 residues. The germline V gene has CDR1 LNHDA and CDR2 SQIVND (reference sequence). V lost 6 bases, J lost 6 bases, and 12 bases lay in between.

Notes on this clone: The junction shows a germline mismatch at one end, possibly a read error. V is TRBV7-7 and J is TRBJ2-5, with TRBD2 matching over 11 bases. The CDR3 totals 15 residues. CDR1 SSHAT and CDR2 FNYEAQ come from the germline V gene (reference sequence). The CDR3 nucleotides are TGTGCTAGCAGCTTGGGGACTAGCGGCCAAGAGACCCAGTACTTC. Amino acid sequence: CASSLGTSGQETQYF.

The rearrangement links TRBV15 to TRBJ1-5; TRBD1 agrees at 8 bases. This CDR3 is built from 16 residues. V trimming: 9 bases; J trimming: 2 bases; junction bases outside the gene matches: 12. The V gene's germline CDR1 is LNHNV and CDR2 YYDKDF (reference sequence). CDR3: CATSAGGFGGNQPQHF. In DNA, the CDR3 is TGTGCCACTTCCGCAGGGGGCTTCGGAGGCAATCAGCCCCAGCATTTT.

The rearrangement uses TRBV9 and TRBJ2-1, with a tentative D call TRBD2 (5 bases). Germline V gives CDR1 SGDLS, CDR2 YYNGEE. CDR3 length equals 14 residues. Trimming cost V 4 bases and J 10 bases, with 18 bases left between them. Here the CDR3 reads CASSPRHGENEQFF. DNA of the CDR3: TGTGCCAGCAGCCCGCGACACGGGGAAAACGAGCAGTTCTTC. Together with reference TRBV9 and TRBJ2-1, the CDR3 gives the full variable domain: DSGVTQTPKHLITATGQRVTLRCSPRSGDLSVYWYQQSLDQGLQFLIQYYNGEERAKGNILERFSAQQFPDLHSELNLSSLELGDSALYFCASSPRHGENEQFFGPGTRLTVL.

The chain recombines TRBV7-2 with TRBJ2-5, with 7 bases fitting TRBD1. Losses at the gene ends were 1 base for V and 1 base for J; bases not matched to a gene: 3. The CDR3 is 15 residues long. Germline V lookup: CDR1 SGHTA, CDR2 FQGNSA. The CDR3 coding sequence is TGTGCCAGCAGCTTAGTCGACAGGGCCCAAGAGACCCAGTACTTC. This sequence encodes CASSLVDRAQETQYF.

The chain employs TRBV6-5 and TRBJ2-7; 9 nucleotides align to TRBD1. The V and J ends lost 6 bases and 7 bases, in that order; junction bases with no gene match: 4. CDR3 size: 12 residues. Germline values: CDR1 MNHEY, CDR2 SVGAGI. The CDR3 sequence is CASRTTGGEQYF. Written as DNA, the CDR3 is TGTGCCAGCAGAACGACAGGGGGAGAGCAGTACTTC.